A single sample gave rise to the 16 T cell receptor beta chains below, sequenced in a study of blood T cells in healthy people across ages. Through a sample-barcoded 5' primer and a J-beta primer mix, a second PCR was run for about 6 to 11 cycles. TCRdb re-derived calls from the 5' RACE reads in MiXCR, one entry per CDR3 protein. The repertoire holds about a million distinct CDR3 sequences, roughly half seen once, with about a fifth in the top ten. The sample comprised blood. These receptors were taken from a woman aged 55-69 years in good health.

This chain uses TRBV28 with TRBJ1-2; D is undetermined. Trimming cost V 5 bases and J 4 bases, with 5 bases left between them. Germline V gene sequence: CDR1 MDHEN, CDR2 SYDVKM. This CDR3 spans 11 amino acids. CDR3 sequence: CASSSIYGYTF. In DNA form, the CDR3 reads TGTGCCAGCAGTAGCATCTATGGCTACACCTTC.

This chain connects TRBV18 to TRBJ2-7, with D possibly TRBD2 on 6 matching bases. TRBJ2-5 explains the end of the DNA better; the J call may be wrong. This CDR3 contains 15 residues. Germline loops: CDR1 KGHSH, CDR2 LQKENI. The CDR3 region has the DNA TGTGCCAGCTCACCACCGGCGGGGCCCCAAGAGACCCAGTACTTC. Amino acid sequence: CASSPPAGPQETQYF.

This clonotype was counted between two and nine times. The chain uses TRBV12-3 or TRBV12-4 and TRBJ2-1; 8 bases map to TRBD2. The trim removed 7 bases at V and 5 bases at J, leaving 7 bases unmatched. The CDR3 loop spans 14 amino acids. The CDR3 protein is CASTPTSANNEQFF. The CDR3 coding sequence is TGTGCCAGCACCCCGACTAGCGCCAACAATGAGCAGTTCTTC.

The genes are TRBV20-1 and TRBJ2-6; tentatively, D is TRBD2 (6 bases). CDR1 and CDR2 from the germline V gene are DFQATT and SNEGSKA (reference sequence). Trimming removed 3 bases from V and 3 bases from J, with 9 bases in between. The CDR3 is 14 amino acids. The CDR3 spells CSAREGYGANVLTF. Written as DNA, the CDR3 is TGCAGTGCTAGGGAGGGCTATGGGGCCAACGTCCTGACTTTC.

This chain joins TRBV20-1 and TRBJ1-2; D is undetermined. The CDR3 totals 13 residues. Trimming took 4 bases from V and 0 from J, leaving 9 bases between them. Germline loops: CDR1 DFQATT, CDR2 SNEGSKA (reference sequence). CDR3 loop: CSAILGSNYGYTF. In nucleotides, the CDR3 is TGCAGTGCTATTCTGGGCTCTAACTATGGCTACACCTTC.

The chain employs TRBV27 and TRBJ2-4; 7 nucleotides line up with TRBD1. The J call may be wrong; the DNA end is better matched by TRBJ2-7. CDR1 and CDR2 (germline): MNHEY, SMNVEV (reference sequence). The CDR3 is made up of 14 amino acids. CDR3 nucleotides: TGTGCCAGCGCCTACAGGGGATCCTTCGGCGAGCAGTACTTC. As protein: CASAYRGSFGEQYF.

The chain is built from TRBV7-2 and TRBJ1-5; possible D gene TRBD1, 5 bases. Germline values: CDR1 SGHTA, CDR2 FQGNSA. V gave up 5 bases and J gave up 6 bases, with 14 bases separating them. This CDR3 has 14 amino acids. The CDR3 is CASSVQRGRQPQHF. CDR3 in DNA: TGTGCCAGCAGCGTTCAGAGGGGTCGTCAGCCCCAGCATTTT.

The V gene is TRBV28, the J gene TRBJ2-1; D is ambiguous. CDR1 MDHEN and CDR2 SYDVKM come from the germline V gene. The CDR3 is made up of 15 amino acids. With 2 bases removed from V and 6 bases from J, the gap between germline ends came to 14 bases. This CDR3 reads CASSLPHGPGNEQFF. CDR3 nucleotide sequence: TGTGCCAGCAGTTTACCGCACGGACCAGGCAATGAGCAGTTCTTC.

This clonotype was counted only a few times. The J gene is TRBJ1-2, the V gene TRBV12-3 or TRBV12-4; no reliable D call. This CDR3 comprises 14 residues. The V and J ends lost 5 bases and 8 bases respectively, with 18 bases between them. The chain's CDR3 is CASSTRAPGRGYTF. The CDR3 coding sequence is TGTGCCAGCAGTACCCGGGCCCCTGGTAGGGGCTACACCTTC.

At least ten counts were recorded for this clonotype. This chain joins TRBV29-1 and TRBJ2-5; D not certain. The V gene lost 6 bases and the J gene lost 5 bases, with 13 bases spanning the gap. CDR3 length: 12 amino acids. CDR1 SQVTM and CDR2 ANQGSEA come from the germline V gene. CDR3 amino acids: CSVDGRVETQYF. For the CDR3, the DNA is TGCAGCGTCGACGGCCGGGTGGAGACCCAGTACTTC.

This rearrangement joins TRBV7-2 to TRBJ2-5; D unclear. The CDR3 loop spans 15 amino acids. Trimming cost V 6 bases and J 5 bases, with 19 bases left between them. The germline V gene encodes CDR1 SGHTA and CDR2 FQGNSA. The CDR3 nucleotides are TGTGCCAGCAGTGGGTCCAGCTCCGTGACGGAGACCCAGTACTTC. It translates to CASSGSSSVTETQYF.

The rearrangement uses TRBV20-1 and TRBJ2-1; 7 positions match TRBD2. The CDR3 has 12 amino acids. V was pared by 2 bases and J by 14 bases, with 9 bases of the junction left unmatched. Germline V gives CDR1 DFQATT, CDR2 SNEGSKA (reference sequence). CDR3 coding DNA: TGCAGTGCTAGACCTACTAGCGCGGGTGAGTTCTTC. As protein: CSARPTSAGEFF.

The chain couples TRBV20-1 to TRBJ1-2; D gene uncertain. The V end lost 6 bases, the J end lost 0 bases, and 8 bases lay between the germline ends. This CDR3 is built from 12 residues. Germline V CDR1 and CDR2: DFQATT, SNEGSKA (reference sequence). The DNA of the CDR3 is TGCAGTGCATACACCACTAACTATGGCTACACCTTC. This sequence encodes CSAYTTNYGYTF.

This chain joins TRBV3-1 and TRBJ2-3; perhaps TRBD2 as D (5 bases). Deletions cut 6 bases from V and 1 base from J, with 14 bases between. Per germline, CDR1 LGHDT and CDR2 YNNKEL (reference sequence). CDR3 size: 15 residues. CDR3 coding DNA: TGTGCCAGCAGGCAGGACGGGCGGGGCACAGATACGCAGTATTTT. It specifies CASRQDGRGTDTQYF.

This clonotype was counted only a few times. CDR3 sequence: CASRLGPTYEQYF. In DNA form, the CDR3 reads TGTGCCAGCAGACTCGGCCCTACCTACGAGCAGTACTTC. This chain joins TRBV6-2 or TRBV6-3 and TRBJ2-7; D is unclear. Germline CDR1 is MNHEY and CDR2 is SVGEGT. The length of the CDR3 is 13 residues. Trimming took off 6 bases at V and 2 bases at J, with 11 bases between the two ends.

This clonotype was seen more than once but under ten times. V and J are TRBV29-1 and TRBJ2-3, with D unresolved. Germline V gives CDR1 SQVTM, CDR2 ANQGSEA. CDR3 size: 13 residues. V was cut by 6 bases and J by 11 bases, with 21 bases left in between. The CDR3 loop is CSVISGTLAQQYF. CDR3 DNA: TGCAGCGTAATTTCCGGTACCCTCGCCCAGCAGTATTTT.